Listed here is a single T cell receptor (beta chain). Antigen: not known. Germline CDR1 and CDR2: SGHDN and FVKESK. V was clipped by 4 bases and J by 4 bases, with 10 bases between them. CDR3 length: 13 amino acids. This record belongs to a study of shared clonotypes between healthy human individuals. Whole-study findings and limits: Collection of samples was limited to blood; tissue repertoires likely differ. Sharing of clonotypes among donors was expected to vary with sequencing depth.

Original handling: ImmunoSEQ sequences covered only the junction and lacked quality scores; filtering therefore differed. Produced via immunoSEQ multiplex PCR; TCRdb's table is partial and in-frame only. V and J calls and clone size come straight from that table; D and trimming were deduced from the DNA. The table lists hundreds of thousands of clones, just over 75% of them singletons. Samples left unsorted employed around 92 million PBMCs for genomic DNA. V usage is TRBV14 and J usage is TRBJ1-2; TRBD1 is a possible D gene (5 bases). Input material: PBMCs. The TCR sequence derives from a woman aged 40 to 49 in good health. Some clones in this sample may be carry-over from other donors' samples. CDR3 sequence (DNA): TGTGCCAGCAGCCCCGGGAGGGGCTATGGCTACACCTTC. Amino acid sequence: CASSPGRGYGYTF. The complete variable domain, with remaining parts taken from reference TRBV14 and TRBJ1-2, reads EAGVTQFPSHSVIEKGQTVTLRCDPISGHDNLYWYRRVMGKEIKFLLHFVKESKQDESGMPNNRFLAERTGGTYSTLKVQPAELEDSGVYFCASSPGRGYGYTFGSGTRLTVV.